Listed below are T cell receptor beta chains from one sample, sequenced in a study of cytomegalovirus exposure and HLA in healthy donors. Method: immunoSEQ multiplex PCR; TCRdb's copy keeps in-frame clones and lacks some. Of a few hundred thousand clones detected, about three quarters appear once; the ten largest clones hold around 16%. Sequencing was carried out using PBMCs. The receptors were sampled from a man aged 35-49 years in good health and CMV-seronegative. CDR3s include the opening cysteine and the closing phenylalanine or tryptophan. D genes are given only for firm matches. Clone size, where shown, is once, few, many, or a class for clones that have expanded.

size,J,V,D,CDR3,DNA
-,TRBJ2-2,TRBV2,-,CASRETPSGELFF,TGTGCCAGCAGGGAGACTCCTTCCGGGGAGCTGTTTTTT
once,TRBJ1-2,TRBV9,-,CASSPLEGRSGGYTF,TGTGCCAGCAGCCCCCTGGAGGGGAGGTCGGGTGGCTACACCTTC
-,TRBJ2-5,TRBV30,-,CAWSQGGEETQYF,TGTGCCTGGAGCCAGGGAGGTGAGGAGACCCAGTACTTC
-,TRBJ1-4,TRBV7-2,TRBD1,CASSLAVLTGGYEKLFF,TGTGCCAGCAGCTTAGCGGTCCTGACAGGGGGCTATGAAAAACTGTTTTTT
-,TRBJ1-3,TRBV4-2,-,CASSQGDSGNTIYF,TGTGCCAGCAGCCAAGGAGACTCTGGAAACACCATATATTTT
once,TRBJ2-2,TRBV7-3,-,CASSSTLTGELVF,TGTGCCAGCAGCTCGACTCTAACCGGGGAGCTGGTTTTT
-,TRBJ2-7,TRBV7-8,TRBD2,CASSLGAGGPYEQYF,TGTGCCAGCAGCTTAGGGGCGGGGGGGCCCTACGAGCAGTACTTC
-,TRBJ2-1,TRBV4-2,TRBD2,CASSQDRAGGEQFF,TGTGCCAGCAGCCAAGATCGGGCGGGGGGTGAGCAGTTCTTC
-,TRBJ2-7,TRBV5-6,-,CASSQGLREQYF,TGTGCCAGCAGCCAGGGTCTAAGAGAGCAGTACTTC
-,TRBJ2-3,TRBV9,-,CASSVLQADTQYF,TGTGCCAGCAGCGTTTTACAGGCAGATACGCAGTATTTT
-,TRBJ1-2,TRBV5-1,TRBD1,CASRQGRGTDYGYTF,TGCGCCAGCAGACAAGGTAGAGGGACAGACTATGGCTACACCTTC
-,TRBJ2-7,TRBV7-8,TRBD2,CASSRGTSGGPTYEQYF,TGTGCCAGCAGCCGCGGGACTAGCGGGGGTCCCACCTACGAGCAGTACTTC
-,TRBJ2-7,TRBV5-1,-,CASSLERSYEQYF,TGCGCCAGCAGCTTGGAGAGGTCCTACGAGCAGTACTTC
-,TRBJ1-2,TRBV19,-,CASSPRGGGYTF,TGTGCCAGTAGTCCCCGGGGAGGGGGCTACACCTTC
-,TRBJ1-5,TRBV28,-,CASSLGAASNQPQHF,TGTGCCAGCAGTTTAGGCGCGGCCAGCAATCAGCCCCAGCATTTT
once,TRBJ1-2,TRBV7-9,-,CASSLVQAGDYGYTF,TGTGCCAGCAGCTTAGTACAGGCAGGGGACTATGGCTACACCTTC
-,TRBJ2-7,TRBV28,-,CASLRLGSGRAGEQYF,TGTGCCAGCTTACGGCTGGGATCCGGGAGAGCTGGCGAGCAGTACTTC
-,TRBJ1-2,TRBV28,-,CASSLSGGGSHNYGYTF,TGTGCCAGCAGTTTATCGGGAGGCGGGTCCCATAACTATGGCTACACCTTC
-,TRBJ2-5,TRBV5-1,TRBD1,CASSLRQGAGETQYF,TGCGCCAGCAGCTTGAGACAGGGGGCAGGAGAGACCCAGTACTTC